The present T cell receptor (beta chain) was sequenced within a study of CD8+ T cells in alopecia areata. Background on the study: Each of the treated patients was given oral tofacitinib, 5 to 10 mg twice daily, for moderate-to-severe alopecia areata.

As to treatment: oral pan-JAK inhibitor, 5-10 mg twice daily. PBMCs served as the source from which CD4+ and CD8+ T cells were sorted. The length of the CDR3 is 12 residues. CDR1 MNHNS and CDR2 SASEGT come from the germline V gene. Trimming removed 6 bases from V and 9 bases from J; junction bases left unmatched: 7. In each case, RNA was isolated and then reverse transcribed into cDNA as the sequencing template. Method: immunoSEQ multiplex PCR; TCRdb's copy keeps in-frame clones and lacks some. The sample lists 250,000 to 300,000 clones, roughly 50% occurring once. This sequence was found in a human donor with alopecia areata. The source material was CD4+ T cells sorted from blood, sampled at week 24, from a patient treated with tofacitinib. V usage is TRBV6-1 and J usage is TRBJ1-1, with 7 bases lining up with TRBD1. This chain's CDR3 is CASRKDRNQAFF. The CDR3 DNA follows: TGTGCCAGCAGGAAGGACAGGAACCAAGCTTTCTTT.